The 7 T cell receptor beta chains reported below all come from one sample, sequenced in a study of blood T cell repertoires in COVID-19 (dated by TCRdb to 2020 to 2022). Receptors were amplified or captured by the immunoSEQ multiplex PCR assay. The immuneACCESS repertoire file appears here via TCRdb, limited to in-frame rearrangements. These files lack a portion of the clones; in checked studies, under half of the deficit traces to unresolved V genes, and the cause of the others is not known. For this sample there are 90,000 or so clones; roughly 86% appear just once. The ten largest clones take up 8% of the sample. Sequencing input: peripheral blood. These receptors came from a man aged 45-60 years with active COVID-19.

This clone has just a few counts. The rearrangement joins TRBV7-2 to TRBJ2-5, with TRBD2 identical over 8 bases. The CDR3 covers 15 residues. The J segment lost 5 bases and the V segment lost 5 bases, leaving 10 bases of the junction unmatched. Looked up from germline, CDR1 is SGHTA and CDR2 is FQGNSA. CDR3 DNA: TGTGCCAGCAGCATCGGGGGGGCCTCCGTTGAGACCCAGTACTTC. Encoded protein: CASSIGGASVETQYF.

This chain connects TRBV10-3 to TRBJ2-7; 11 nucleotides match TRBD2. This CDR3 has 16 amino acids. Germline trimming cut 1 base from V and 3 bases from J; bases unmatched to any gene: 5. CDR1 is ENHRY, CDR2 SYGVKD, per germline. DNA for the CDR3: TGTGCCATCAGTGAGTTAGGGACTAGCGGTTACTACGAGCAGTACTTC. This encodes CAISELGTSGYYEQYF.

The V gene is TRBV6-5, the J gene TRBJ2-1; 7 bases match TRBD1. V lost 4 bases to trimming and J lost 6 bases; unmatched junction nucleotides: 6. CDR1 and CDR2 (germline): MNHEY, SVGAGI. The length of the CDR3 is 14 residues. CDR3 amino acids: CASSFDRALNEQFF. The CDR3 DNA is TGTGCCAGCAGTTTCGACAGGGCCCTCAATGAGCAGTTCTTC.

This chain links TRBV11-2 with TRBJ2-7; 9 bases are a match to TRBD1. Per germline, CDR1 SGHAT and CDR2 FQNNGV. The CDR3 extends over 15 amino acids. V was pared by 5 bases and J by 4 bases, with 9 bases of the junction left unmatched. The DNA for the CDR3 is TGTGCCAGCAGCAGGGACAGGGTGGATAGTTACGAGCAGTACTTC. This translates into CASSRDRVDSYEQYF. The complete variable domain, with remaining parts taken from reference TRBV11-2 and TRBJ2-7, reads EAGVAQSPRYKIIEKRQSVAFWCNPISGHATLYWYQQILGQGPKLLIQFQNNGVVDDSQLPKDRFSAERLKGVDSTLKIQPAKLEDSAVYLCASSRDRVDSYEQYFGPGTRLTVT.

This clone has more than one count but fewer than ten. The V and J genes are TRBV21-1 and TRBJ2-1; TRBD2, the table's D call, was not compared with the DNA. TRBV21-1 is a documented pseudogene. This CDR3 has 16 residues. CDR3 amino acids: CAGDTLTSERYNEQFF. CDR3 bases: TGTGCCGGGGACACCCTCACTAGCGAGAGATACAATGAGCAGTTCTTC.

The rearrangement uses TRBV23-1 and TRBJ2-2; no definite D call. TRBV23-1 is labeled an ORF, and its function is uncertain. Trimming removed 3 bases at V and 0 bases at J, with 20 bases between. CDR3 length: 19 amino acids. The CDR3 nucleotides are TGCGCCAGCAGTCACGTGGTAAAGAGCGTTTTCGCGAACACCGGGGAGCTGTTTTTT. Its protein is CASSHVVKSVFANTGELFF.

This clone was counted once. The genes are TRBV5-5 and TRBJ2-2; TRBD2 is a possible D gene (6 bases). Germline CDR1 is SGHKS and CDR2 is YYEKEE (reference sequence). Trimming took 6 bases from V and 2 from J, leaving 14 bases between them. The CDR3 length is 15 residues. The CDR3 loop reads CASTPGEPNTGELFF. CDR3 nucleotides: TGTGCCAGCACTCCGGGAGAGCCAAACACCGGGGAGCTGTTTTTT.